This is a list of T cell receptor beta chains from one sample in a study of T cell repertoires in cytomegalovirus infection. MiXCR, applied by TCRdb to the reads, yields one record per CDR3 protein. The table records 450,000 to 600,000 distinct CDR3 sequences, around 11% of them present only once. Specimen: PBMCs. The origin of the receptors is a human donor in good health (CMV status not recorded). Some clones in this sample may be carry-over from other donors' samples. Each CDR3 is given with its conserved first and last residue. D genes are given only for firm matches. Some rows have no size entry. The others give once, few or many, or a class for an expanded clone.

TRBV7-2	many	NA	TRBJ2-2	CASSSRRPGGSGELFF	TGTGCCAGCAGCTCGCGCCGGCCGGGTGGCAGCGGGGAGCTGTTTTTT
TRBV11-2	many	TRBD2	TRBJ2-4	CASGETSGTPALQYF	TGTGCCAGTGGTGAGACTAGCGGGACCCCAGCCCTTCAGTACTTC
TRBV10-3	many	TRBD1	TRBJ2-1	CAISDHGTGPNEQFF	TGTGCCATCAGTGACCACGGGACAGGCCCCAATGAGCAGTTCTTC
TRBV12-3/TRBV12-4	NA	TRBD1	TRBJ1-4	CASSLAAGGDEKLFF	TGTGCCAGCAGTTTAGCGGCAGGGGGCGATGAAAAACTGTTTTTT
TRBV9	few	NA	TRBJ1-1	CASSVGDLNTEAFF	TGTGCCAGCAGCGTGGGTGACCTGAACACTGAAGCTTTCTTT
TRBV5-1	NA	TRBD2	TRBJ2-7	CASSPVRSGGTYEQYF	TGCGCCAGCAGCCCGGTTCGGAGCGGGGGAACCTACGAGCAGTACTTC
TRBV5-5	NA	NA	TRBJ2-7	CASSSVGAGGGYEQYF	TGTGCCAGCAGTTCTGTTGGGGCCGGAGGCGGCTACGAGCAGTACTTC
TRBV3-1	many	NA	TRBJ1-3	CASSQRGLGNTIYF	TGTGCCAGCAGCCAACGGGGTCTCGGAAACACCATATATTTT
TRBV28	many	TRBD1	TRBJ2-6	CASSRPTGEAGANVLTF	TGTGCCAGCAGCAGGCCGACAGGGGAAGCTGGGGCCAACGTCCTGACTTTC
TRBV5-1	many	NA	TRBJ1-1	CASSYGTGSEAFF	TGCGCCAGCAGCTACGGGACGGGATCTGAAGCTTTCTTT
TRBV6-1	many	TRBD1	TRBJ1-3	CASSTDRAGNTIYF	TGTGCCAGCAGTACGGACAGGGCCGGAAACACCATATATTTT
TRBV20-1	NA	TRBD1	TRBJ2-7	CSARGADRAYEQYF	TGCAGTGCTAGAGGGGCCGACAGGGCATACGAGCAGTACTTC
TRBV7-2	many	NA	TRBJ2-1	CASSLVVRTEGSF	TGTGCCAGCAGCTTAGTAGTTAGGACAGAGGGGTCCTTC
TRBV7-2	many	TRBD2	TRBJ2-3	CASSFVSGRMDSDTQYF	TGTGCCAGCAGCTTTGTTAGCGGGAGGATGGATTCAGATACGCAGTATTTT
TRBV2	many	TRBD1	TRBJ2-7	CASRAGQGPWYEQYF	TGTGCCAGCAGAGCGGGACAGGGACCTTGGTACGAGCAGTACTTC
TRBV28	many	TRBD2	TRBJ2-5	CASSLMRGRADKTQYF	TGTGCCAGCAGTTTAATGAGAGGGAGGGCCGACAAGACCCAGTACTTC
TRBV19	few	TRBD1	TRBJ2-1	CATVRDRGLEQFF	TGTGCCACCGTTCGGGACAGGGGACTTGAGCAGTTCTTC
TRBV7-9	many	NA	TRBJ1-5	CASSLVQGTPQHF	TGTGCCAGCAGCTTGGTACAGGGAACGCCCCAGCATTTT
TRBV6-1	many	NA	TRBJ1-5	CASSEGVGQGQPQHF	TGTGCCAGCAGTGAAGGTGTGGGGCAAGGTCAGCCCCAGCATTTT
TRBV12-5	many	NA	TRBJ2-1	CASAQLGGSYNEQFF	TGTGCTAGTGCGCAGCTCGGGGGCTCCTACAATGAGCAGTTCTTC
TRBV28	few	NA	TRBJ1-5	CASSFDLNQPQHF	TGTGCCAGCAGTTTTGATCTGAATCAGCCCCAGCATTTT
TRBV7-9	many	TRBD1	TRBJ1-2	CASSLERRTGENLNYGYTF	TGTGCCAGCAGCTTAGAACGTCGGACAGGAGAAAACCTCAACTATGGCTACACCTTC
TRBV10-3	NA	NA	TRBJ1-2	CAISDGAGAGYAF	TGTGCCATCAGTGATGGGGCAGGGGCTGGCTACGCCTTC
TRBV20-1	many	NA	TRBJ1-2	CSAHTRSSGGNYGYTF	TGCAGTGCTCATACCAGGTCGTCAGGAGGGAACTATGGCTACACCTTC
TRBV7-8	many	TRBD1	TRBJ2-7	CASSSGGTGRPYEQYF	TGTGCCAGCAGCTCGGGCGGGACAGGACGACCCTACGAGCAGTACTTC
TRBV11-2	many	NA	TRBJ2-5	CASSQRTAIRETQYF	TGTGCCAGCAGCCAGCGGACAGCTATTAGGGAGACCCAGTACTTC
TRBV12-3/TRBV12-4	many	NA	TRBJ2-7	CASSLGLGTSSYEQYF	TGTGCCAGCAGTTTAGGTTTGGGAACATCCTCCTACGAGCAGTACTTC
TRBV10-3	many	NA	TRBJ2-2	CAAQGGKDTGELFF	TGTGCCGCTCAAGGGGGAAAGGACACCGGGGAGCTGTTTTTT
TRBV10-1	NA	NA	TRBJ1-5	CTSSERPNQPQHF	TGCACCAGCAGTGAGCGTCCCAATCAGCCCCAGCATTTT
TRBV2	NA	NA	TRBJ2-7	CASRTRSYEQYF	TGTGCCAGCAGAACCCGTTCCTACGAGCAGTACTTC
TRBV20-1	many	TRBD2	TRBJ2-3	CSAPGLAGTDTQYF	TGCAGTGCCCCCGGACTAGCTGGCACAGATACGCAGTATTTT
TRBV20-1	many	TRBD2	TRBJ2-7	CSARTLAGDTYEQYF	TGCAGTGCTAGGACCCTAGCGGGAGACACCTACGAGCAGTACTTC
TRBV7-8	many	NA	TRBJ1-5	CASSLVGSTNQPQHF	TGTGCCAGCAGCTTAGTGGGGAGCACGAATCAGCCCCAGCATTTT
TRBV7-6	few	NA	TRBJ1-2	CASSSNSWSYTF	TGTGCCAGCAGCTCGAACAGCTGGAGCTACACCTTC
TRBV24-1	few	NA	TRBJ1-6	CATSDLPGRQPPLHF	TGTGCCACCAGTGATTTGCCCGGACGGCAGCCACCCCTCCACTTT
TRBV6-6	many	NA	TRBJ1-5	CASSYISNQPQHF	TGTGCCAGCAGTTACATTAGCAATCAGCCCCAGCATTTT
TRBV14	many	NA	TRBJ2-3	CASSQTGSGYGTDTQYF	TGTGCCAGCAGCCAAACTGGGAGCGGGTACGGCACAGATACGCAGTATTTT